A single sample is the source of the 8 T cell receptor beta chains below, sequenced in a study of cytomegalovirus exposure and HLA in healthy donors. PCR amplification relied on 60 Vbeta primers (plus 13 Jbeta primers). Data came from immunoSEQ multiplex PCR; TCRdb stores just in-frame clones and leaves some out. The profile shows 100,000 to 150,000 clones, over 70% of them singletons. Sequenced: PBMCs. All receptors come from a man between 18 and 35 years old in good health and CMV-seropositive.

The rearrangement joins TRBV9 to TRBJ2-1; the D gene is possibly TRBD1 (6 bases). CDR3 length equals 13 residues. Looked up from germline, CDR1 is SGDLS and CDR2 is YYNGEE. V gave up 3 bases and J gave up 9 bases, with 13 bases separating them. The CDR3 sequence is CASSALTGSEQFF. CDR3 in DNA: TGTGCCAGCAGCGCCCTTACAGGGAGTGAGCAGTTCTTC. Full variable domain (remainder filled in from reference TRBV9 and TRBJ2-1): DSGVTQTPKHLITATGQRVTLRCSPRSGDLSVYWYQQSLDQGLQFLIQYYNGEERAKGNILERFSAQQFPDLHSELNLSSLELGDSALYFCASSALTGSEQFFGPGTRLTVL.

The chain carries TRBV6-4 and TRBJ1-5; TRBD1 might be the D (6 bases). V was trimmed by 3 bases and J by 5 bases, leaving 11 bases between them. Germline CDR1 is MRHNA and CDR2 is SNTAGT. The length of the CDR3 is 14 residues. The DNA for the CDR3 is TGTGCCAGCAGTGAGGACGCAGGGGATCAGCCCCAGCATTTT. This encodes CASSEDAGDQPQHF.

V is TRBV19 and J is TRBJ2-5, with 12 bases matching TRBD2. Trimming took 6 bases from V and 6 from J; bases not matched to a gene: 5. The CDR3 loop spans 14 amino acids. Germline V gene data show CDR1 as LNHDA and CDR2 as SQIVND (reference sequence). CDR3: CASSQTSGRKTQYF. In DNA form, the CDR3 reads TGTGCCAGTAGCCAGACTAGCGGGAGAAAGACCCAGTACTTC.

This chain uses TRBV9 with TRBJ2-2; 7 positions match TRBD1. Germline V lookup: CDR1 SGDLS, CDR2 YYNGEE. V shed 4 bases, J shed 3 bases, and the junction held 3 bases outside the gene matches. The CDR3 is 14 residues long. CDR3 loop: CASSKGAYTGELFF. CDR3 DNA: TGTGCCAGCAGCAAGGGGGCTTACACCGGGGAGCTGTTTTTT.

The chain uses TRBV6-5 and TRBJ1-2; 8 nucleotides align to TRBD1. Germline lookup yields CDR1 MNHEY and CDR2 SVGAGI. The trim removed 2 bases at V and 4 bases at J, leaving 6 bases unmatched. The CDR3 runs to 15 residues. As DNA, the CDR3 is TGTGCCAGCAGTTACCGCGGACAGGGTGGCTATGGCTACACCTTC. It yields the protein CASSYRGQGGYGYTF.

The rearrangement joins TRBV7-2 to TRBJ2-7; TRBD2 matches at 8 bases. The CDR3 totals 14 residues. V shed 4 bases, J shed 6 bases, and the junction held 8 bases outside the gene matches. Looked up from germline, CDR1 is SGHTA and CDR2 is FQGNSA. CDR3: CASSYGTRQAEQYF. The CDR3 region has the DNA TGTGCCAGCAGCTACGGGACTAGGCAGGCCGAGCAGTACTTC.

For this clone: Other DNA sequences from this sample encode an identical CDR3 as well. The V gene is TRBV7-2, the J gene TRBJ2-7; TRBD2 agrees at 8 bases. This CDR3 has 14 amino acids. J gave up 5 bases and V 2 bases, and 5 bases lay outside the gene matches. Germline CDR1 is SGHTA and CDR2 is FQGNSA. The CDR3 region is CASSLIAGGNEQYF. The CDR3 DNA reads as TGTGCCAGCAGCTTAATCGCGGGGGGAAACGAGCAGTACTTC.

V usage is TRBV19 and J usage is TRBJ1-5; unclear D gene. The germline CDR1 and CDR2 sequences are LNHDA and SQIVND (reference sequence). This CDR3 has 15 residues. Trimming shortened V by 1 base and J by 0 bases, and 7 bases separated the two germline ends. CDR3 sequence reads: CASSIVLYSNQPQHF. Written as DNA, the CDR3 is TGTGCCAGTAGTATAGTCCTATATAGCAATCAGCCCCAGCATTTT.